Listed below are T cell receptor beta chains from one sample, sequenced in a study of regulatory T cells in long-lasting Graves disease. TCRdb reprocessed the multiplex PCR reads via MiXCR and lists one record per CDR3 protein. The sample holds approximately 250,000 distinct CDR3 sequences; approximately 16% are singletons and the top ten take over 20%. This material consisted of peripheral blood mononuclear cells (PBMCs), taken at new diagnosis, from a patient treated with antithyroid drugs. Receptors were obtained from a female donor with Graves disease. Both conserved end residues are part of each CDR3. D genes are given only for firm matches. Expanded clones are given a class, and other clones once, few, many or no size at all.

TRBV6-1	TRBD2	.	TRBJ2-7	CASSETPGGYSYEQYF	TGTGCCAGCAGTGAAACCCCGGGAGGCTACTCCTACGAGCAGTACTTC
TRBV3-1	.	many	TRBJ2-6	CASSQVYSGANVLTF	TGTGCCAGCAGCCAAGTATATTCTGGGGCCAACGTCCTGACTTTC
TRBV7-9	.	many	TRBJ2-2	CASSLTSSTGELFF	TGTGCCAGCAGCTTAACTAGCAGCACCGGGGAGCTGTTTTTT
TRBV2	.	.	TRBJ2-3	CASPGTTVDMDTQYF	TGTGCCAGCCCCGGAACCACCGTGGATATGGATACGCAGTATTTT
TRBV15	.	.	TRBJ2-1	CATSRAGAPYNEQFF	TGTGCCACCAGCAGAGCGGGAGCCCCCTACAATGAGCAGTTCTTC
TRBV7-3	.	.	TRBJ2-1	CASSLGPSGEQFF	TGTGCCAGCAGCTTAGGCCCCTCGGGGGAGCAGTTCTTC
TRBV7-2	.	few	TRBJ2-2	CASSLAGEGSGELFF	TGTGCCAGCAGCTTAGCGGGAGAGGGGTCCGGGGAGCTGTTTTTT
TRBV24-1	TRBD2	.	TRBJ2-1	CATSDPGLAGTSAYNEQFF	TGTGCCACCAGTGATCCGGGACTAGCGGGAACCAGTGCCTACAATGAGCAGTTCTTC
TRBV6-1	TRBD2	.	TRBJ2-5	CASRRTRTSQETQYF	TGTGCCAGCAGACGGACTAGGACCTCCCAAGAGACCCAGTACTTC
TRBV7-9	TRBD1	many	TRBJ1-3	CASSSLKTGTGSGNTIYF	TGTGCCAGCAGCTCCCTCAAAACCGGGACAGGGTCTGGAAACACCATATATTTT
TRBV2	.	.	TRBJ2-3	CASSEPSGLPTANTQYF	TGTGCCAGCAGTGAGCCTTCCGGACTTCCAACGGCAAATACGCAGTATTTT
TRBV14	TRBD2	many	TRBJ2-7	CASSQDWGAGRNEQYF	TGTGCCAGCAGCCAAGATTGGGGAGCGGGAAGGAACGAGCAGTACTTC
TRBV7-8	.	many	TRBJ2-7	CASSYVLGTATYEQYF	TGTGCCAGCAGCTACGTTCTGGGGACGGCAACCTACGAGCAGTACTTC
TRBV11-2	.	many	TRBJ2-1	CASGRGYNEQFF	TGTGCCAGCGGGCGCGGATACAATGAGCAGTTCTTC
TRBV18	TRBD1	.	TRBJ1-2	CASSPSGDRGYGYTF	TGTGCCAGCTCACCATCGGGCGACAGGGGCTATGGCTACACCTTC
TRBV6-5	.	many	TRBJ2-5	CASSYPYGIPEKETQYF	TGTGCCAGCAGTTACCCTTACGGGATCCCCGAAAAAGAGACCCAGTACTTC
TRBV2	TRBD2	.	TRBJ2-1	CASADTLANNEQFF	TGTGCCAGCGCCGATACACTAGCGAACAATGAGCAGTTCTTC
TRBV20-1	.	few	TRBJ2-2	CSASREGGTPGELFF	TGCAGTGCTAGTCGCGAGGGAGGCACCCCCGGGGAGCTGTTTTTT
TRBV12-3/TRBV12-4	TRBD1	many	TRBJ2-5	CASSLDRDETQYF	TGTGCCAGCAGTCTTGACAGGGATGAGACCCAGTACTTC
TRBV20-1	.	.	TRBJ2-1	CSAREKTGFYNEQFF	TGCAGTGCTAGAGAAAAGACAGGATTCTACAATGAGCAGTTCTTC
TRBV7-9	.	many	TRBJ1-2	CASSLLRDGYTF	TGTGCCAGCAGCTTACTGCGAGATGGCTACACCTTC
TRBV15	TRBD1	many	TRBJ2-5	CATSRNSGTGVETQYF	TGTGCCACCAGCAGAAATTCCGGGACAGGGGTGGAGACCCAGTACTTC
TRBV6-5	TRBD1	.	TRBJ1-1	CASSYSTGVTEAFF	TGTGCCAGCAGTTACTCCACAGGGGTGACTGAAGCTTTCTTT
TRBV19	.	many	TRBJ2-1	CASSIGGNEQFF	TGTGCCAGTAGTATAGGGGGCAATGAGCAGTTCTTC